This T cell receptor beta chain was captured in a study of breast tumors, draining lymph nodes, adjacent tissues. Study conclusions and caveats: Findings are consistent with lymph node origin and intratumoral expansion of most tumor T cells. Tumor TCR diversity was below lymph nodes but above nontumor tissue.

The lymph nodes were axillary draining lymph nodes from breast cancer patients. Notes on this clonotype: What it binds is unknown. At one end the junction does not follow the germline gene, possibly because of a read error.

The CDR3 totals 17 residues. In germline, CDR1 is MNHEY, CDR2 SMNVEV (reference sequence). MiXCR was run by TCRdb on the multiplex PCR reads, yielding one entry per CDR3 protein. The sample yields about 130,000 distinct CDR3 sequences, about 20% seen once. Material: axillary lymph node tissue. The chain carries TRBV27 and TRBJ2-7, with 9 bases matching TRBD2. This clonotype was sampled from a female donor with breast cancer. Some clones in this sample may be carry-over from other donors' samples. CDR3 region: CASSLAGGGSSDYERYF. The CDR3, as DNA: TGTGCCAGCAGTTTGGCGGGGGGGGGGTCCTCTGACTACGAGCGGTACTTC.